Below, 25 T cell receptor beta chains from the same sample are listed, as sequenced in a study of T cells in Graves' hyperthyroidism and ophthalmopathy. RNA transcripts were the template for amplifying TCR beta CDR3 regions. The TCR CDR3 was amplified in a first-round RT-PCR using the HTBI primer set. TCRdb ran MiXCR on the multiplex PCR reads and lists one entry per CDR3 protein. This table holds roughly 400,000 distinct CDR3 sequences, around a sixth found once. Source material: blood. All receptors derive from a young woman with Graves' hyperthyroidism that later progressed to Graves' ophthalmopathy.

This clonotype was found a few times. V usage is TRBV11-2 and J usage is TRBJ2-5; no reliable D call. This CDR3 spans 13 amino acids. CDR1 is SGHAT, CDR2 FQNNGV, per germline. The V end was cut by 3 bases, the J end by 2 bases, with 7 bases between. CDR3 DNA sequence: TGTGCCAGCAGCTTCTACATTCAAGAGACCCAGTACTTC. Protein product: CASSFYIQETQYF.

This clonotype showed up many times. V usage is TRBV29-1 and J usage is TRBJ2-3, with 8 bases that match TRBD1. V shed 4 bases and J 2 bases; nucleotides not matched to a gene: 2. CDR3 length: 13 residues. Germline V CDR1 and CDR2: SQVTM, ANQGSEA. CDR3 DNA sequence: TGCAGCGTTGGGGGACAGGACACAGATACGCAGTATTTT. Translating gives CSVGGQDTDTQYF.

The genes are TRBV20-1 and TRBJ2-1; D unresolved. The V and J ends lost 4 bases and 2 bases respectively, with 21 bases between them. CDR1 and CDR2 (germline): DFQATT, SNEGSKA (reference sequence). The CDR3 is 17 residues long. CDR3 protein: CSAKGFLGNWAYNEQFF. CDR3 bases: TGCAGTGCTAAGGGCTTCTTGGGGAATTGGGCCTACAATGAGCAGTTCTTC.

This chain links TRBV25-1 with TRBJ2-1; D is perhaps TRBD1 (6 bases). Germline lookup yields CDR1 MGHDK and CDR2 SYGVNS. Trimming took 7 bases from V and 9 from J, leaving 16 bases between them. This CDR3 comprises 13 residues. In DNA, the CDR3 is TGTGCCAGCATTGGGACATCTCGCGGTGAGCAGTTCTTC. It encodes CASIGTSRGEQFF. The entire variable domain, with the rest obtained from reference TRBV25-1 and TRBJ2-1, is as follows: EADIYQTPRYLVIGTGKKITLECSQTMGHDKMYWYQQDPGMELHLIHYSYGVNSTEKGDLSSESTVSRIRTEHFPLTLESARPSHTSQYLCASIGTSRGEQFFGPGTRLTVL.

This clonotype showed up many times. This chain uses TRBV5-1 with TRBJ1-5; a possible D gene is TRBD1 (5 bases). The CDR3 covers 14 residues. Germline V CDR1 and CDR2: SGHRS, YFSETQ. V lost 4 bases and J 4 bases, leaving 12 bases between the germline ends. The CDR3 bases are TGCGCCAGCAGCCCGGACACTTCAAATCAGCCCCAGCATTTT. It encodes CASSPDTSNQPQHF. Full variable domain (rest looked up from reference TRBV5-1 and TRBJ1-5): KAGVTQTPRYLIKTRGQQVTLSCSPISGHRSVSWYQQTPGQGLQFLFEYFSETQRNKGNFPGRFSGRQFSNSRSEMNVSTLELGDSALYLCASSPDTSNQPQHFGDGTRLSIL.

This clonotype came up many times. This chain joins TRBV2 and TRBJ2-5; 9 bases are shared with TRBD1. The CDR3 totals 14 residues. Per germline, CDR1 SNHLY and CDR2 FYNNEI. The trim removed 9 bases at V and 5 bases at J, leaving 10 bases unmatched. The DNA of the CDR3 is TGTGCCAGTCGGACAGGGGCAGGATACGAGACCCAGTACTTC. Its protein is CASRTGAGYETQYF.

This clonotype was picked up a small number of times. This rearrangement joins TRBV12-3 or TRBV12-4 to TRBJ2-7; 10 nucleotides line up with TRBD1. This CDR3 is built from 17 residues. V lost 0 bases to trimming and J lost 4 bases; unmatched junction nucleotides: 9. The CDR3 protein is CASSLAQGQGRLYEQYF. CDR3 bases: TGTGCCAGCAGTTTAGCGCAGGGACAGGGGAGGCTGTACGAGCAGTACTTC.

In this sample, this clonotype turned up many times. This sequence joins TRBV7-9 and TRBJ2-1; 7 bases map to TRBD2. V shed 4 bases, J shed 7 bases, and the junction held 7 bases outside the gene matches. The CDR3 has 14 residues. CDR1 and CDR2 (germline): SEHNR, FQNEAQ (reference sequence). The CDR3 DNA reads TGTGCCAGCAGCTCCTCCGGGGGGATGAATGAGCAGTTCTTC. Protein: CASSSSGGMNEQFF.

This clonotype was seen many times. The V call is TRBV6-1, the J call TRBJ2-1; TRBD2 matches 12 bases. Germline assignment: CDR1 MNHNS and CDR2 SASEGT. The V gene end was trimmed by 10 bases and the J gene end by 8 bases; junction bases not matched to a gene: 12. The CDR3 runs to 15 residues. The CDR3 reads CATRTGLAGRDEQFF. The CDR3 DNA is TGTGCCACCCGAACCGGACTAGCGGGAAGGGATGAGCAGTTCTTC.

This clonotype was counted at least ten times. The chain carries TRBV13 and TRBJ1-1; no clear D. The CDR3 extends over 13 amino acids. V was cut by 5 bases and J by 5 bases, with 12 bases left in between. CDR1 is PRHDT, CDR2 FYEKMQ, per germline (reference sequence). The CDR3 reads CASSPEDNTEAFF. CDR3 coding DNA: TGTGCCAGCAGCCCCGAAGATAATACTGAAGCTTTCTTT.

This clonotype was observed many times. This rearrangement joins TRBV6-2 or TRBV6-3 to TRBJ2-1, with 9 nucleotides matching TRBD2. Germline V gene sequence: CDR1 MNHEY, CDR2 SVGEGT. Unmatched junction bases numbered 5, after V lost 2 bases and J lost 6 bases. This CDR3 is built from 15 residues. The chain's CDR3 is CASSYGVAGANEQFF. The CDR3 region has the DNA TGTGCCAGCAGTTACGGGGTAGCGGGAGCCAATGAGCAGTTCTTC.

The chain is built from TRBV27 and TRBJ2-1; tentative D call: TRBD2 (6 bases). The CDR3 is 14 residues long. Germline values: CDR1 MNHEY, CDR2 SMNVEV (reference sequence). The V gene lost 3 bases and the J gene lost 6 bases, with 12 bases spanning the gap. The CDR3 spells CASSLGGMGNEQFF. The CDR3 DNA follows: TGTGCCAGCAGTTTGGGCGGGATGGGCAATGAGCAGTTCTTC.

This clonotype was found a few times. The V and J genes are TRBV7-6 and TRBJ2-7; D not certain. Germline CDR1 SGHVS, CDR2 FNYEAQ. V dropped 1 base and J dropped 2 bases, with 6 bases sitting between them. This CDR3 contains 13 residues. The CDR3 sequence is CASSLEWTYEQYF. CDR3 sequence (DNA): TGTGCCAGCAGCTTAGAATGGACCTACGAGCAGTACTTC.

This clonotype was observed a few times. The chain couples TRBV20-1 to TRBJ2-5; D is uncertain. Germline-derived CDR1 and CDR2 are DFQATT and SNEGSKA (reference sequence). V lost 6 bases and J lost 6, with 11 bases in between. The CDR3 is 11 residues long. The CDR3 bases are TGCAGTGCGCCCTTCGGAAAGACCCAGTACTTC. Its protein product is CSAPFGKTQYF.

This chain uses TRBV4-3 with TRBJ2-6, with a tentative D call TRBD2 (6 bases). CDR1 is LGHNA, CDR2 YSLEER, per germline. The CDR3 consists of 18 residues. V lost 1 base and J lost 0, with 13 bases in between. CDR3 nucleotides: TGCGCCAGCAGCCAAGTCGGAGGGGCCCCCTCTGGGGCCAACGTCCTGACTTTC. Translation gives CASSQVGGAPSGANVLTF.

This sequence joins TRBV2 and TRBJ2-2; no firm D call. From germline, CDR1 is SNHLY and CDR2 FYNNEI. The CDR3 sequence is 14 residues long. V was clipped by 6 bases and J by 0 bases, with 8 bases between them. CDR3 sequence reads: CASSQNTNTGELFF. The DNA of the CDR3 is TGTGCCAGCAGCCAAAACACGAACACCGGGGAGCTGTTTTTT.

This rearrangement joins TRBV20-1 to TRBJ2-3; perhaps TRBD2 as D (7 bases). CDR3 size: 15 residues. V lost 0 bases, J lost 6 bases, and 16 bases lay in between. Per germline, CDR1 DFQATT and CDR2 SNEGSKA (reference sequence). The CDR3 sequence is CSARELKGGGDTQYF. CDR3 nucleotide sequence: TGCAGTGCTAGAGAGCTAAAGGGGGGGGGGGATACGCAGTATTTT.

This clonotype came up many times. The genes are TRBV28 and TRBJ2-3, with 10 bases identical to TRBD1. The CDR3 extends over 17 amino acids. Germline V gene lookup returns CDR1 MDHEN and CDR2 SYDVKM. V dropped 3 bases and J dropped 0; count of bases not matched to a gene: 6. DNA of the CDR3: TGTGCCAGCAGTTTCGGGGACAGGGGCTATAGCACAGATACGCAGTATTTT. Protein sequence: CASSFGDRGYSTDTQYF.

This sequence joins TRBV6-2 or TRBV6-3 and TRBJ2-6; no clear D. Germline assignment: CDR1 MNHEY and CDR2 SVGEGT. The CDR3 has 13 residues. Between the trimmed V and J ends, which lost 7 bases and 1 base, there was a span of 5 bases. The CDR3 coding sequence is TGTGCCAGCAATGTGTCTGGGGCCAACGTCCTGACTTTC. As protein: CASNVSGANVLTF.

This clonotype was observed many times. The genes are TRBV18 and TRBJ1-2, with TRBD1 as a possible D gene (6 bases). CDR1 is KGHSH and CDR2 is LQKENI in the germline V gene. V shed 4 bases and J shed 4 bases, with 10 bases lying between them. The CDR3 is 13 residues long. The CDR3 region is CASSLGHFYGYTF. CDR3 sequence (DNA): TGTGCCAGCTCACTGGGACACTTCTATGGCTACACCTTC. Supplemented by reference TRBV18 and TRBJ1-2, the full variable domain reads NAGVMQNPRHLVRRRGQEARLRCSPMKGHSHVYWYRQLPEEGLKFMVYLQKENIIDESGMPKERFSAEFPKEGPSILRIQQVVRGDSAAYFCASSLGHFYGYTFGSGTRLTVV.

This clonotype was found many times. The chain couples TRBV6-5 to TRBJ2-7; D is possibly TRBD2 (5 bases). Trimming cost V 1 base and J 1 base, with 8 bases left between them. Germline loops: CDR1 MNHEY, CDR2 SVGAGI. The CDR3 spans 14 residues. CDR3 amino acids: CASSYFEGSYEQYF. The CDR3 DNA reads TGTGCCAGCAGTTACTTCGAGGGATCCTACGAGCAGTACTTC.

The chain carries TRBV20-1 and TRBJ2-1; 10 nucleotides agree with TRBD1. CDR1 is DFQATT, CDR2 SNEGSKA, per germline (reference sequence). Germline trimming cut 3 bases from V and 7 bases from J; bases unmatched to any gene: 9. The CDR3 extends over 15 amino acids. This CDR3 is CSASPLPGQGNEQFF. The CDR3 bases are TGCAGTGCTAGCCCATTACCGGGACAGGGGAATGAGCAGTTCTTC.

This clonotype was recorded many times. The chain couples TRBV2 to TRBJ1-6; 7 nucleotides match TRBD1. Germline loops: CDR1 SNHLY, CDR2 FYNNEI. With 1 base clipped from V and 5 bases from J, the junction kept 8 bases outside the gene matches. The CDR3 contains 17 residues. This CDR3 is CASSEVGQGGDNSPLHF. CDR3 DNA: TGTGCCAGCAGTGAAGTGGGGCAAGGGGGCGATAATTCACCCCTCCACTTT.

The chain carries TRBV4-1 and TRBJ2-7; 8 bases line up with TRBD2. The CDR3 totals 17 residues. J was trimmed by 6 bases and V by 1 base; bases with no gene match: 14. Germline V gene sequence: CDR1 MGHRA, CDR2 YSYEKL. The CDR3 sequence: CASSQVQNGRARSEQYF. CDR3 DNA sequence: TGCGCCAGCAGCCAAGTCCAGAACGGGAGGGCTCGTAGCGAGCAGTACTTC.

This rearrangement joins TRBV6-1 to TRBJ2-1; perhaps TRBD2 as D (6 bases). The germline V gene has CDR1 MNHNS and CDR2 SASEGT. CDR3 length: 15 amino acids. Trimming took 4 bases from V and 1 from J, leaving 11 bases between them. CDR3 region: CASSVGTPSYNEQFF. The CDR3 DNA sequence: TGTGCCAGCAGTGTGGGGACTCCATCCTACAATGAGCAGTTCTTC.